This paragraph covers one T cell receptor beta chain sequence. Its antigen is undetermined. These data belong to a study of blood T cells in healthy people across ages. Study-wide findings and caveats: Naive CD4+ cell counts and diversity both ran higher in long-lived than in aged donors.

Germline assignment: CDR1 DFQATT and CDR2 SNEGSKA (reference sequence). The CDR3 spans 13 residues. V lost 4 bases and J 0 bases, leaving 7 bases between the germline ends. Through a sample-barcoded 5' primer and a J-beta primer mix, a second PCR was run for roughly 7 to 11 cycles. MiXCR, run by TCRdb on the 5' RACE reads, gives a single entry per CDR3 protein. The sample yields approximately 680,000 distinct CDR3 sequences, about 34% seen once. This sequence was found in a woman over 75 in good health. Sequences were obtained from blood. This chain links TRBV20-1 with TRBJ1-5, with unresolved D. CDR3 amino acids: CSANGDSNQPQHF. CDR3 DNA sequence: TGCAGTGCTAACGGTGATAGCAATCAGCCCCAGCATTTT.